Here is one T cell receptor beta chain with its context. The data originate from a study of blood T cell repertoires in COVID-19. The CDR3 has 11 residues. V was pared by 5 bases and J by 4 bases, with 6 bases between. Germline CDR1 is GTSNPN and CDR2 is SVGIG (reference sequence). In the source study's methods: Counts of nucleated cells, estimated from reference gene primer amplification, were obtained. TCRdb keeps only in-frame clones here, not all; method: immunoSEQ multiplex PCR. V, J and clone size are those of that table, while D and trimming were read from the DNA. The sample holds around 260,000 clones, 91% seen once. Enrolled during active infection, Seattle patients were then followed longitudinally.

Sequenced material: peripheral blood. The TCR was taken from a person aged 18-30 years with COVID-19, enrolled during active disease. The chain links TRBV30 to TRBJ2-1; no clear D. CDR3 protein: CAWGPYNEQFF. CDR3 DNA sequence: TGTGCCTGGGGGCCGTACAATGAGCAGTTCTTC. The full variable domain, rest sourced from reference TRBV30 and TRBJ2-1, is SQTIHQWPATLVQPVGSPLSLECTVEGTSNPNLYWYRQAAGRGLQLLFYSVGIGQISSEVPQNLSASRPQDRQFILSSKKLLLSDSGFYLCAWGPYNEQFFGPGTRLTVL.